The source of this T cell receptor beta chain is a study of response to subunit inactivated influenza vaccine. Concerning this clonotype itself: Its antigen is as yet unknown.

The germline gives CDR1 SQVTM, CDR2 ANQGSEA. The V gene lost 1 base and the J gene lost 7 bases, with 2 bases spanning the gap. This CDR3 comprises 10 residues. Study conclusions and caveats: Every seasonal influenza vaccination brings in few new T cells, the authors suggested.

TCRdb analysed the RT-PCR reads with MiXCR anew, one entry per CDR3 protein. Here the sample spans 500,000 to 600,000 distinct CDR3 sequences, 16% being singletons. The clonotype comes from a man aged 45 to 75 who received an inactivated influenza vaccine. The specimen was CD4+ T cells sorted from PBMCs, collected around 2 years after vaccination. V gene TRBV29-1 combines with J gene TRBJ2-1, with D hard to call. CDR3 protein: CSVEGNEQFF. CDR3 DNA: TGCAGCGTTGAAGGGAATGAGCAGTTCTTC.